These 30 T cell receptor beta chains originate from one sample sequenced in a study of T cell responses to AZD1222 COVID-19 vaccine. Data came from immunoSEQ multiplex PCR; TCRdb stores just in-frame clones and leaves some out. In the table there are 100,000 to 120,000 clones, about 90% of which are singletons. The sequencing used peripheral blood, collected on day 0 of AZD1222 vaccination. The origin of the receptors is an adult in good health.

V usage is TRBV5-5 and J usage is TRBJ2-7, with 10 bases matching TRBD2. Germline V gene lookup returns CDR1 SGHKS and CDR2 YYEKEE (reference sequence). V shed 0 bases and J 2 bases; nucleotides not matched to a gene: 5. This CDR3 is 16 amino acids long. This CDR3 is CASSLDSGGKTYEQYF. For the CDR3, the DNA is TGTGCCAGCAGCTTGGATAGCGGGGGGAAGACCTACGAGCAGTACTTC.

V gene TRBV5-6 combines with J gene TRBJ1-1; no firm D call. Germline CDR1 SGHDT, CDR2 YYEEEE. V was pared by 8 bases and J by 11 bases, with 16 bases between. This CDR3 contains 11 residues. The CDR3 DNA follows: TGTGCCAGTGAGACCAGGACGCAGGCTTTCTTT. Translating it yields CASETRTQAFF.

This rearrangement joins TRBV21-1 to TRBJ1-4. TRBV21-1 is noted as a pseudogene. The CDR3 is 13 residues long. Here the CDR3 DNA reads TGTGCCAGCAGCAAAGTTGAGAGTGAAAAACTGTTTTTT. Protein: CASSKVESEKLFF.

This chain uses TRBV15 with TRBJ2-3, with 7 bases that match TRBD2. Germline trimming cut 0 bases from V and 9 bases from J; bases unmatched to any gene: 6. This CDR3 region has 14 residues. Germline CDR1 and CDR2: LNHNV and YYDKDF (reference sequence). CDR3 in DNA: TGTGCCACCAGCAGAGATACGGGGGGTTACACGCAGTATTTT. Protein product: CATSRDTGGYTQYF.

This rearrangement joins TRBV30 to TRBJ2-7; no clear D gene. Per the germline V gene, CDR1 is GTSNPN and CDR2 is SVGIG (reference sequence). This CDR3 is built from 12 residues. V was trimmed by 3 bases and J by 9 bases, leaving 15 bases between them. CDR3 protein: CAWRTQSPRQYF. Here the CDR3 DNA reads TGTGCCTGGAGGACGCAATCCCCGCGGCAGTACTTC.

This chain links TRBV6-2 or TRBV6-3 with TRBJ2-3; no reliable D call. Trimming shortened V by 4 bases and J by 3 bases, and 5 bases separated the two germline ends. The germline gives CDR1 MNHEY, CDR2 SVGEGT. The CDR3 length is 12 residues. The CDR3, as DNA: TGTGCCAGCAGTTCATTAACAGATACGCAGTATTTT. It specifies CASSSLTDTQYF.

The rearrangement joins TRBV28 to TRBJ1-2; TRBD1 is a possible D gene (6 bases). Germline-derived CDR1 and CDR2 are MDHEN and SYDVKM. Between the trimmed V and J ends, which lost 6 bases and 7 bases, there was a span of 15 bases. CDR3 length: 13 amino acids. CDR3 region: CASSSTGLSGYTF. CDR3 coding DNA: TGTGCCAGCAGCTCCACAGGGTTAAGTGGCTACACCTTC.

This clone occurred once. The V call is TRBV6-5, the J call TRBJ2-7, with TRBD1 matching over 7 bases. Looked up from germline, CDR1 is MNHEY and CDR2 is SVGAGI. The CDR3 contains 12 residues. V lost 6 bases and J lost 3; bases outside the gene matches: 2. CDR3 loop: CASSSGGYEQYF. DNA of the CDR3: TGTGCCAGCAGCTCAGGGGGCTACGAGCAGTACTTC.

This CDR3 reads CASSGGDNQPQHF. In nucleotides, the CDR3 is TGCGCCAGCAGCGGGGGAGACAATCAGCCCCAGCATTTT. The chain uses TRBV4-1 and TRBJ1-5; possibly TRBD1 for D (5 bases). V gave up 5 bases and J gave up 3 bases, with 8 bases separating them. Germline V gives CDR1 MGHRA, CDR2 YSYEKL. This CDR3 has 13 residues.

The gene calls are TRBV27 and TRBJ1-6; tentatively, D is TRBD1 (6 bases). This CDR3 is built from 17 residues. Trimming pared 2 bases from V and 10 bases from J, leaving 21 bases between. Germline CDR1 MNHEY, CDR2 SMNVEV (reference sequence). CDR3 region: CASSLGHGGGAGSPLHF. In nucleotides, the CDR3 is TGTGCCAGCAGTTTAGGGCATGGGGGGGGCGCCGGATCACCCCTCCACTTT.

The rearrangement uses TRBV28 and TRBJ1-5; D perhaps matches TRBD1 (5 bases). CDR1 is MDHEN and CDR2 is SYDVKM in the germline V gene. Deletions cut 3 bases from V and 0 bases from J, with 12 bases between. The CDR3 sequence is 16 residues long. Here the CDR3 reads CASSFGTHPSNQPQHF. The CDR3 nucleotides read TGTGCCAGCAGTTTCGGGACTCACCCTAGCAATCAGCCCCAGCATTTT.

The chain has TRBV3-1 (or the pseudogene TRBV3-2) and TRBJ2-5; D not certain. This CDR3 is 13 amino acids long. Germline values: CDR1 LGHDT, CDR2 YNNKEL (reference sequence). The germline V and J ends were trimmed by 0 bases and 5 bases, with 7 bases remaining between them. In DNA, the CDR3 is TGTGCCAGCAGCCAAGACTCCGGTGAGACCCAGTACTTC. This gives the protein CASSQDSGETQYF.

The chain is built from TRBV28 and TRBJ1-1, with no clear D. Germline V lookup: CDR1 MDHEN, CDR2 SYDVKM. V lost 5 bases and J lost 1, with 8 bases in between. CDR3 length equals 13 residues. CDR3 nucleotide sequence: TGTGCCAGCAGTGCACCAGAGAACACTGAAGCTTTCTTT. Translation: CASSAPENTEAFF. Drawing the rest from reference TRBV28 and TRBJ1-1, the complete variable domain is DVKVTQSSRYLVKRTGEKVFLECVQDMDHENMFWYRQDPGLGLRLIYFSYDVKMKEKGDIPEGYSVSREKKERFSLILESASTNQTSMYLCASSAPENTEAFFGQGTRLTVV.

The rearrangement links TRBV10-2 to TRBJ2-7; TRBD2 matches 11 bases. CDR1 and CDR2 (germline): WSHSY, SAAADI. CDR3 size: 14 residues. V was clipped by 10 bases and J by 4 bases; unmatched bases: 9. The CDR3 region has the DNA TGCGCCACTCTAGCGGGGGGTATCCCGTACGAGCAGTACTTC. Its translation is CATLAGGIPYEQYF.

The chain employs TRBV3-1 (or the pseudogene TRBV3-2) and TRBJ1-3; D gene unclear. The CDR3 is 15 residues long. Germline lookup yields CDR1 LGHDT and CDR2 YNNKEL (reference sequence). Trimming removed 0 bases at V and 0 bases at J, with 6 bases between. CDR3 protein: CASSQEAVSGNTIYF. The CDR3 nucleotides are TGTGCCAGCAGCCAAGAGGCCGTCTCTGGAAACACCATATATTTT.

The chain employs TRBV6-6 and TRBJ1-5; 9 bases align to TRBD1. This CDR3 has 16 residues. J lost 0 bases, V lost 6 bases, and 6 bases had no gene match. Germline values: CDR1 MNHNY, CDR2 SVGAGI (reference sequence). DNA of the CDR3: TGTGCCAGCAGCCTGGACAGGGGCCTTAGCAATCAGCCCCAGCATTTT. Its translation: CASSLDRGLSNQPQHF.

The rearrangement joins TRBV20-1 to TRBJ1-6; unclear D gene. Per germline, CDR1 DFQATT and CDR2 SNEGSKA (reference sequence). There are 11 residues in the CDR3. The V end was cut by 1 base, the J end by 7 bases, with 2 bases between. The DNA for the CDR3 is TGCAGTGCTAGAGCCAATTCACCCCTCCACTTT. Its protein is CSARANSPLHF.

V and J are TRBV9 and TRBJ2-5; 7 nucleotides match TRBD2. V was pared by 4 bases and J by 5 bases, with 14 bases of the junction left unmatched. The length of the CDR3 is 16 residues. Germline CDR1 is SGDLS and CDR2 is YYNGEE. CDR3 nucleotide sequence: TGTGCCAGCAGCCCCCACGGAGGGACTAACCTGGAGACCCAGTACTTC. Translated, it gives CASSPHGGTNLETQYF. The variable domain in full, completed from reference TRBV9 and TRBJ2-5, reads DSGVTQTPKHLITATGQRVTLRCSPRSGDLSVYWYQQSLDQGLQFLIQYYNGEERAKGNILERFSAQQFPDLHSELNLSSLELGDSALYFCASSPHGGTNLETQYFGPGTRLLVL.

V is TRBV6-5 and J is TRBJ2-7; tentatively, D is TRBD1 (5 bases). This CDR3 comprises 13 residues. Germline V gives CDR1 MNHEY, CDR2 SVGAGI. V lost 11 bases to trimming and J lost 2 bases, with 16 bases between them. The CDR3 DNA is TGTGCCTCAAGGCAGGGCCAAGCCTACGAGCAGTACTTC. Its translation: CASRQGQAYEQYF.

The rearrangement uses TRBV6-7 and TRBJ1-4; unclear D gene. TRBV6-7 is flagged as an ORF with uncertain function. The CDR3 has 14 amino acids. V was clipped by 0 bases and J by 9 bases, with 11 bases between them. CDR3 nucleotide sequence: TGTGCCAGCAGTTACTCTCGGAGCCCCCAAAAACTGTTTTTT. Residues: CASSYSRSPQKLFF.

The rearrangement uses TRBV10-3 and TRBJ2-2, with no clear D. The germline V gene encodes CDR1 ENHRY and CDR2 SYGVKD. The V and J ends lost 0 bases and 5 bases respectively, with 16 bases between them. This CDR3 has 17 residues. DNA for the CDR3: TGTGCCATCAGTGAGTCTTTCGGTATGCGGATGACCGGGGAGCTGTTTTTT. Translating it yields CAISESFGMRMTGELFF.

The genes are TRBV28 and TRBJ2-1, with a tentative D call TRBD2 (6 bases). CDR1 is MDHEN and CDR2 is SYDVKM in the germline V gene. The CDR3 sequence is 16 residues long. V was pared by 3 bases and J by 2 bases, with 14 bases between. Written as DNA, the CDR3 is TGTGCCAGCAGTTTCTTGGAGGGCGAGCCCTACAATGAGCAGTTCTTC. Protein product: CASSFLEGEPYNEQFF.

This clone appeared a single time. The V and J genes are TRBV18 and TRBJ1-1; TRBD1 is a possible D gene (5 bases). The CDR3 length is 14 residues. CDR1 KGHSH and CDR2 LQKENI come from the germline V gene. The V and J ends lost 3 bases and 4 bases respectively, with 12 bases between them. This CDR3 is CASSPSGAGTEAFF. The CDR3 DNA is TGTGCCAGCTCACCGAGCGGGGCTGGCACTGAAGCTTTCTTT. Supplemented by reference TRBV18 and TRBJ1-1, the full variable domain reads NAGVMQNPRHLVRRRGQEARLRCSPMKGHSHVYWYRQLPEEGLKFMVYLQKENIIDESGMPKERFSAEFPKEGPSILRIQQVVRGDSAAYFCASSPSGAGTEAFFGQGTRLTVV.

The rearrangement joins TRBV28 to TRBJ2-1; no reliable D call. V was cut by 3 bases and J by 7 bases, with 10 bases left in between. Germline lookup yields CDR1 MDHEN and CDR2 SYDVKM. There are 13 residues in the CDR3. The CDR3 bases are TGTGCCAGCAGTTTCTATATTACGAATGAGCAGTTCTTC. Protein product: CASSFYITNEQFF.

A word on this clone: At one boundary the junction diverges from the germline segment, which might be a read error. V gene TRBV3-1 (or the pseudogene TRBV3-2) combines with J gene TRBJ1-3; tentatively, D is TRBD1 (5 bases). CDR1 is LGHDT and CDR2 is YNNKEL in the germline V gene (reference sequence). CDR3 length: 15 amino acids. The CDR3 DNA sequence: TGTGCCAGCAGCCAAGACCAGACAGTTGGATACACCATATATTTT. Protein: CASSQDQTVGYTIYF.

The chain employs TRBV5-6 and TRBJ1-1; unclear D gene. CDR1 SGHDT and CDR2 YYEEEE come from the germline V gene. The CDR3 has 14 residues. The ends were cut back, 0 bases at V and 2 bases at J, with 8 bases in the middle. The DNA of the CDR3 is TGTGCCAGCAGCTTGGGTGCTGGTAACACTGAAGCTTTCTTT. Its translation: CASSLGAGNTEAFF.

This clone was found a few times. V and J are TRBV27 and TRBJ1-6, with D uncertain. This CDR3 is 14 amino acids long. V dropped 0 bases and J dropped 10 bases, with 10 bases sitting between them. Germline CDR1 and CDR2: MNHEY and SMNVEV (reference sequence). The CDR3 loop reads CASSLSGVRSPLHF. DNA for the CDR3: TGTGCCAGCAGTTTATCTGGGGTGAGGTCACCCCTCCACTTT.

The table lists this clone with a count of one. The chain couples TRBV30 to TRBJ2-2; D assignment may be TRBD1 or TRBD2 (5 bases each). This CDR3 has 15 residues. V was cut by 3 bases and J by 0 bases, with 11 bases left in between. Germline V CDR1 and CDR2: GTSNPN, SVGIG (reference sequence). CDR3 DNA: TGTGCCTGGAGCAATTTGGGGGCGAACACCGGGGAGCTGTTTTTT. It specifies CAWSNLGANTGELFF.

As to this clone: The same CDR3 arises from other DNA sequences in this sample as well. This rearrangement joins TRBV18 to TRBJ1-5; D remains ambiguous. Trimming stripped 1 base from V and 0 bases from J, with 4 bases between. The CDR3 covers 14 residues. The V gene's germline CDR1 is KGHSH and CDR2 LQKENI. The CDR3 loop reads CASSPRDSNQPQHF. Written as DNA, the CDR3 is TGTGCCAGCTCACCACGGGATAGCAATCAGCCCCAGCATTTT. The entire variable domain, with the rest obtained from reference TRBV18 and TRBJ1-5, is as follows: NAGVMQNPRHLVRRRGQEARLRCSPMKGHSHVYWYRQLPEEGLKFMVYLQKENIIDESGMPKERFSAEFPKEGPSILRIQQVVRGDSAAYFCASSPRDSNQPQHFGDGTRLSIL.

This clone appeared a single time. This chain connects TRBV11-2 to TRBJ1-1; TRBD1 is a possible D gene (6 bases). The CDR3 runs to 15 residues. Germline V gene sequence: CDR1 SGHAT, CDR2 FQNNGV. The V end was cut by 2 bases, the J end by 1 base, with 11 bases between. The CDR3 loop is CASSLTGYGNTEAFF. CDR3 in DNA: TGTGCCAGCAGCTTAACAGGGTATGGGAACACTGAAGCTTTCTTT.